This passage covers 14 T cell receptor beta chains from one sample sequenced in a study of long-term antiretroviral therapy in people with HIV. Survey level was the resolution at which the v3.0 immunoSEQ assay ran. Repertoires were generated with immunoSEQ multiplex PCR, while TCRdb's copy carries only in-frame clones and drops some. Among approximately 29,000 clones, approximately 90% were seen once, and the ten largest hold over 10%. The sample consisted of unsorted PBMCs, taken 1.1 years after starting antiretroviral therapy. Every receptor here comes from a man between 18 and 35 years old with HIV.

V gene TRBV18 combines with J gene TRBJ1-4; D remains ambiguous. This CDR3 comprises 16 residues. Germline CDR1 and CDR2: KGHSH and LQKENI. V lost 5 bases, J lost 1 base, and 14 bases lay in between. CDR3 loop: CASSADNWVTNEKLFF. For the CDR3, the DNA is TGTGCCAGCTCAGCGGATAACTGGGTAACTAATGAAAAACTGTTTTTT.

This chain links TRBV5-1 with TRBJ2-1; TRBD1 agrees at 7 bases. The ends lost 8 bases at V and 6 bases at J; junction bases unmatched: 20. Germline values: CDR1 SGHRS, CDR2 YFSETQ. The CDR3 is made up of 17 amino acids. CDR3 sequence: CARDREVRDRLPNEQFF. The CDR3 nucleotides read TGCGCCAGAGATAGAGAGGTCCGGGACAGACTACCCAATGAGCAGTTCTTC.

This sequence joins TRBV11-1 and TRBJ2-4; D might be TRBD2 (5 bases). From germline, CDR1 is SGHAT and CDR2 FQDESV (reference sequence). The CDR3 has 14 residues. Trimming cost V 5 bases and J 0 bases, with 8 bases left between them. CDR3 in amino acids: CASSQEVAKNIQYF. The DNA for the CDR3 is TGTGCCAGCAGCCAGGAGGTAGCCAAAAACATTCAGTACTTC.

The J gene is TRBJ1-1, the V gene TRBV29-1; weak D call: TRBD1 (6 bases). This CDR3 is built from 13 residues. Trimming removed 3 bases from V and 5 bases from J, with 13 bases in between. CDR1 SQVTM and CDR2 ANQGSEA come from the germline V gene. The CDR3 DNA sequence: TGCAGCGTTGACAGGGGCGAGGGGACTGAAGCTTTCTTT. It is translated as CSVDRGEGTEAFF.

The rearrangement joins TRBV21-1 to TRBJ2-7. TRBV21-1 is described as a pseudogene. The CDR3 extends over 17 amino acids. CDR3 sequence reads: CASSKALVERISYEQYF. In nucleotides, the CDR3 is TGTGCCAGCAGCAAAGCGCTGGTCGAACGGATCTCCTACGAGCAGTACTTC.

The chain uses TRBV2 and TRBJ1-1; TRBD1 matches 8 bases. Losses at the gene ends were 4 bases for V and 8 bases for J; bases not matched to a gene: 6. Germline V gene lookup returns CDR1 SNHLY and CDR2 FYNNEI. CDR3 length: 13 amino acids. In nucleotides, the CDR3 is TGTGCCAGCAGTGGACAGGGGAGGGGAGAAGCTTTCTTT. It specifies CASSGQGRGEAFF.

In this sample, this clone turned up a few times. This chain uses TRBV5-5 with TRBJ2-7, with 11 bases matching TRBD2. V trimming: 1 base; J trimming: 3 bases; junction bases outside the gene matches: 0. There are 14 residues in the CDR3. CDR1 is SGHKS, CDR2 YYEKEE, per germline (reference sequence). CDR3 coding DNA: TGTGCCAGCAGCTTGACTAGCGGGAGCTACGAGCAGTACTTC. This gives the protein CASSLTSGSYEQYF. The full variable domain, rest sourced from reference TRBV5-5 and TRBJ2-7, is DAGVTQSPTHLIKTRGQQVTLRCSPISGHKSVSWYQQVLGQGPQFIFQYYEKEERGRGNFPDRFSARQFPNYSSELNVNALLLGDSALYLCASSLTSGSYEQYFGPGTRLTVT.

The chain employs TRBV28 and TRBJ2-5; TRBD2 matches 13 bases. There are 15 residues in the CDR3. Germline trimming cut 0 bases from V and 5 bases from J; bases unmatched to any gene: 0. Germline V gene sequence: CDR1 MDHEN, CDR2 SYDVKM. The CDR3 sequence: CASSLWTSGRETQYF. CDR3 in DNA: TGTGCCAGCAGTTTATGGACTAGCGGGAGGGAGACCCAGTACTTC.

The chain links TRBV5-1 to TRBJ2-2; possibly TRBD1 for D (5 bases). V dropped 1 base and J dropped 2 bases, with 12 bases sitting between them. Germline V CDR1 and CDR2: SGHRS, YFSETQ. CDR3 size: 16 residues. The CDR3 nucleotides read TGCGCCAGCAGCTTGACAGGTGCGGTAAACACCGGGGAGCTGTTTTTT. Translating gives CASSLTGAVNTGELFF.

The rearrangement uses TRBV7-2 and TRBJ2-3, with TRBD1 matching 9 bases. V was pared by 5 bases and J by 1 base, with 4 bases of the junction left unmatched. CDR1 is SGHTA and CDR2 is FQGNSA in the germline V gene. There are 15 residues in the CDR3. In DNA, the CDR3 is TGTGCCAGCAGCCAACAGGGGGCGCGCACAGATACGCAGTATTTT. Protein product: CASSQQGARTDTQYF.

The V call is TRBV2, the J call TRBJ1-3, with D possibly TRBD1 on 6 matching bases. Trimming cost V 7 bases and J 1 base, with 23 bases left between them. Germline V gives CDR1 SNHLY, CDR2 FYNNEI. The CDR3 contains 18 residues. CDR3 amino acids: CASIQRGTGRRSGNTIYF. CDR3 sequence (DNA): TGTGCCAGCATCCAAAGGGGCACAGGGAGAAGATCTGGAAACACCATATATTTT.

The rearrangement uses TRBV7-3 and TRBJ2-7, with D perhaps TRBD2 (5 bases). Per germline, CDR1 SGHTA and CDR2 FQGTGA. V was shortened by 2 bases and J by 1 base, with 9 bases between the two germline ends. This CDR3 comprises 14 residues. The CDR3: CASSLYGDSYEQYF. CDR3 nucleotide sequence: TGTGCCAGCAGCTTATACGGGGATTCCTACGAGCAGTACTTC.

The genes are TRBV21-1 and TRBJ2-3. TRBV21-1 is classified as a pseudogene. The CDR3 spans 11 residues. This chain's CDR3 is CASSNTDTQYF. In nucleotides, the CDR3 is TGTGCCAGCAGCAACACAGATACGCAGTATTTT.

The rearrangement uses TRBV7-9 and TRBJ2-7, with 10 bases fitting TRBD1. Germline V gene sequence: CDR1 SEHNR, CDR2 FQNEAQ (reference sequence). CDR3 length equals 14 residues. V was pared by 3 bases and J by 6 bases, with 5 bases of the junction left unmatched. CDR3 nucleotide sequence: TGTGCCAGCAGCTTCGGGACAGGGGCGCGCGAGCAGTACTTC. Translated, it gives CASSFGTGAREQYF.